The 32 T cell receptor beta chains reported below all come from one sample, sequenced in a study of cytomegalovirus exposure and HLA in healthy donors. With 60 Vbeta and 13 Jbeta primers, the PCR was carried out. TCRdb's table, derived via immunoSEQ multiplex PCR, lists solely in-frame clones and lacks some. The table shows some 76,000 clones, with around 65% occurring only once. The sample taken for sequencing was PBMCs. Receptors originate from a man aged 60 to 75 in good health and CMV-seropositive.

The chain employs TRBV30 and TRBJ1-5; a weak D match, TRBD1 (5 bases). Germline V lookup: CDR1 GTSNPN, CDR2 SVGIG (reference sequence). The CDR3 is 13 amino acids. V was pared by 5 bases and J by 0 bases, with 8 bases between. The CDR3 is CAWSGGSNQPQHF. CDR3 nucleotides: TGTGCCTGGTCCGGGGGTAGCAATCAGCCCCAGCATTTT.

V and J are TRBV29-1 and TRBJ1-1; a weak D match, TRBD1 (6 bases). V lost 6 bases and J lost 9, with 17 bases in between. Germline lookup yields CDR1 SQVTM and CDR2 ANQGSEA. The CDR3 runs to 12 residues. The CDR3 loop is CSVLPPGHKAFF. The CDR3 DNA is TGCAGCGTACTACCACCGGGACACAAAGCTTTCTTT.

This chain connects TRBV27 to TRBJ1-1; TRBD1 is a possible D gene (5 bases). The CDR3 consists of 14 residues. The germline CDR1 and CDR2 sequences are MNHEY and SMNVEV (reference sequence). Between the trimmed V and J ends, which lost 0 bases and 2 bases, there was a span of 7 bases. CDR3 DNA sequence: TGTGCCAGCAGTTTATCGGGGCCTAACACTGAAGCTTTCTTT. This codes for CASSLSGPNTEAFF.

The chain links TRBV13 to TRBJ2-7, with D unclear. Germline V gene lookup returns CDR1 PRHDT and CDR2 FYEKMQ (reference sequence). The CDR3 is 15 amino acids. Deletions cut 3 bases from V and 2 bases from J, with 14 bases between. For the CDR3, the DNA is TGTGCCAGCAGCTTTAAACACCGGAGAGCCTACGAGCAGTACTTC. Amino acid sequence: CASSFKHRRAYEQYF.

The gene calls are TRBV18 and TRBJ1-4; possibly TRBD1 for D (6 bases). The CDR3 consists of 14 residues. Trimming took off 2 bases at V and 2 bases at J, with 6 bases between the two ends. In germline, CDR1 is KGHSH, CDR2 LQKENI. This CDR3 is CASSPGGTNEKLFF. The CDR3 nucleotides are TGTGCCAGCTCACCAGGGGGCACTAATGAAAAACTGTTTTTT.

The CDR3 reads CASSLEVGGNQPQHF. In DNA form, the CDR3 reads TGTGCCAGCAGCTTAGAGGTCGGAGGCAATCAGCCCCAGCATTTT. The V call is TRBV7-2, the J call TRBJ1-5; D is unresolved. The V gene lost 1 base and the J gene lost 2 bases, with 9 bases spanning the gap. The CDR3 sequence is 15 residues long. The germline V gene encodes CDR1 SGHTA and CDR2 FQGNSA.

The V and J genes are TRBV28 and TRBJ2-7; D unclear. Trimming left V 2 bases short and J 4 bases short, with 6 bases between. The CDR3 consists of 12 residues. Germline lookup yields CDR1 MDHEN and CDR2 SYDVKM. CDR3 DNA: TGTGCCAGCAGTTTAAGCTTGTACGAGCAGTACTTC. This translates into CASSLSLYEQYF. The variable domain in full, with the rest retrieved from reference TRBV28 and TRBJ2-7, is DVKVTQSSRYLVKRTGEKVFLECVQDMDHENMFWYRQDPGLGLRLIYFSYDVKMKEKGDIPEGYSVSREKKERFSLILESASTNQTSMYLCASSLSLYEQYFGPGTRLTVT.

A single count supports this clone. The chain couples TRBV12-5 to TRBJ1-1; tentative D call: TRBD1 (5 bases). This CDR3 has 14 amino acids. Trimming took 2 bases from V and 6 from J, leaving 13 bases between them. Germline values: CDR1 LGHNT, CDR2 FRNRAP. The CDR3 here is CASGLSGALAEAFF. The CDR3, as DNA: TGTGCTAGTGGTTTGAGTGGGGCGTTGGCTGAAGCTTTCTTT.

The rearrangement joins TRBV6-1 to TRBJ2-7, with TRBD2 matching over 11 bases. The CDR3 consists of 13 residues. J was trimmed by 4 bases and V by 6 bases; bases with no gene match: 2. Germline CDR1 is MNHNS and CDR2 is SASEGT. CDR3 nucleotides: TGTGCCAGCAGACTAGCGGGAGCTTACGAGCAGTACTTC. Amino acid sequence: CASRLAGAYEQYF.

This chain links TRBV13 with TRBJ2-1, with TRBD2 matching over 13 bases. The CDR3 has 17 amino acids. Germline V gene lookup returns CDR1 PRHDT and CDR2 FYEKMQ (reference sequence). The V segment lost 2 bases and the J segment 4 bases; nucleotides outside the gene matches: 5. The CDR3 coding sequence is TGTGCCAGCAGCTTACGGACTAGCGGGGGCTTGTACAATGAGCAGTTCTTC. Its protein is CASSLRTSGGLYNEQFF.

The chain recombines TRBV18 with TRBJ1-1; D is possibly TRBD1 (6 bases). Trimming took off 3 bases at V and 7 bases at J, with 15 bases between the two ends. This CDR3 has 14 residues. CDR1 is KGHSH and CDR2 is LQKENI in the germline V gene. Written as DNA, the CDR3 is TGTGCCAGCTCACCCTTACAGGGTTATAGTGAAGCTTTCTTT. This gives the protein CASSPLQGYSEAFF.

V gene TRBV5-4 combines with J gene TRBJ2-1, with D uncertain. Looked up from germline, CDR1 is SGHNT and CDR2 is YYREEE (reference sequence). Trimming removed 4 bases from V and 2 bases from J, with 13 bases in between. The CDR3 is made up of 15 amino acids. The CDR3 DNA reads as TGTGCCAGCAGCGGAGAGTATGGCCCCTACAATGAGCAGTTCTTC. Its translation: CASSGEYGPYNEQFF.

The rearrangement links TRBV5-1 to TRBJ1-1; D possibly corresponds to TRBD1 (5 bases). V lost 3 bases and J lost 2, with 14 bases in between. This CDR3 is built from 15 residues. From germline, CDR1 is SGHRS and CDR2 YFSETQ. CDR3 sequence: CASSSLVGANTEAFF. CDR3 bases: TGCGCCAGCAGCTCCCTCGTTGGGGCTAACACTGAAGCTTTCTTT.

The chain uses TRBV19 and TRBJ2-2; the match to TRBD1 covers 9 bases. Germline-derived CDR1 and CDR2 are LNHDA and SQIVND (reference sequence). CDR3 length: 15 amino acids. V lost 5 bases and J lost 3; bases outside the gene matches: 4. The CDR3 DNA follows: TGTGCCAGTAGTGAGGGGACAGGGTACACCGGGGAGCTGTTTTTT. This encodes CASSEGTGYTGELFF.

The chain employs TRBV2 and TRBJ1-1; D is possibly TRBD1 (6 bases). V shed 6 bases and J shed 10 bases, with 15 bases lying between them. This CDR3 has 12 residues. Germline CDR1 is SNHLY and CDR2 is FYNNEI. The CDR3 coding sequence is TGTGCCAGCAGCCTTGACAGGAATGGAGCTTTCTTT. It translates to CASSLDRNGAFF.

This clone was seen a handful of times. Here the CDR3 DNA reads TGTGCCAGCAGCTTAGTCCCCACAGGACCGAACACTGAAGCTTTCTTT. Translating gives CASSLVPTGPNTEAFF. The rearrangement joins TRBV7-2 to TRBJ1-1, with D perhaps matching TRBD1 (5 bases). Germline V gene lookup returns CDR1 SGHTA and CDR2 FQGNSA. The CDR3 length is 16 residues. The ends were cut back, 1 base at V and 1 base at J, with 13 bases in the middle.

This chain connects TRBV5-1 to TRBJ2-7; TRBD1 aligns across 7 bases. CDR1 SGHRS and CDR2 YFSETQ come from the germline V gene. The CDR3 sequence is 15 residues long. V trimming: 0 bases; J trimming: 5 bases; junction bases outside the gene matches: 8. In nucleotides, the CDR3 is TGCGCCAGCAGCTTGGCCTCTTACAGGGGTCACGAGCAGTACTTC. Translated, it gives CASSLASYRGHEQYF.

V usage is TRBV6-4 and J usage is TRBJ1-1; D ambiguous. V shed 2 bases and J shed 2 bases, with 6 bases lying between them. This CDR3 spans 13 amino acids. Germline assignment: CDR1 MRHNA and CDR2 SNTAGT. This CDR3 reads CASSDAVNTEAFF. The CDR3 DNA sequence: TGTGCCAGCAGTGACGCGGTTAACACTGAAGCTTTCTTT.

The rearrangement joins TRBV27 to TRBJ2-7, with D tentatively TRBD1 (8 bases). CDR3 size: 15 residues. In germline, CDR1 is MNHEY, CDR2 SMNVEV (reference sequence). Trimming cost V 4 bases and J 3 bases, with 16 bases left between them. CDR3 in amino acids: CASSSGGQEDYEQYF. CDR3 DNA sequence: TGTGCCAGCAGTTCGGGGGGACAGGAAGACTACGAGCAGTACTTC.

The chain recombines TRBV29-1 with TRBJ2-3; maybe TRBD2 (7 bases). Per germline, CDR1 SQVTM and CDR2 ANQGSEA. This CDR3 region has 17 residues. Trimming shortened V by 7 bases and J by 0 bases, and 23 bases separated the two germline ends. This CDR3 reads CSALPRGGRRSTDTQYF. CDR3 in DNA: TGCAGCGCCCTCCCCCGCGGGGGCCGGCGGAGCACAGATACGCAGTATTTT.

A few counts support this clone. The gene calls are TRBV29-1 and TRBJ1-5, with D maybe TRBD1 (5 bases). CDR1 SQVTM and CDR2 ANQGSEA come from the germline V gene. V was shortened by 7 bases and J by 6 bases, with 13 bases between the two germline ends. This CDR3 is 12 amino acids long. The CDR3 DNA reads as TGCAGCGCAGAGACAGAAGGTCAGCCCCAGCATTTT. Translation: CSAETEGQPQHF.

The rearrangement joins TRBV5-1 to TRBJ1-2; D gene uncertain. The CDR3 consists of 14 residues. Germline CDR1 reads SGHRS; CDR2 reads YFSETQ. Trimming removed 4 bases at V and 2 bases at J, with 12 bases between. The DNA of the CDR3 is TGCGCCAGCAGCCTCGGCCCCAGGAACTATGGCTACACCTTC. This translates into CASSLGPRNYGYTF.

This clone occurred a few times. J is TRBJ2-3 and V is TRBV5-1; 8 bases are shared with TRBD1. The length of the CDR3 is 14 residues. J lost 3 bases, V lost 4 bases, and 4 bases had no gene match. Germline CDR1 and CDR2: SGHRS and YFSETQ. The CDR3 nucleotides read TGCGCCAGCAGCAAACAGGGGGAAACAGATACGCAGTATTTT. This codes for CASSKQGETDTQYF.

The chain joins TRBV2 to TRBJ2-3; 11 positions agree with TRBD2. The CDR3 has 14 amino acids. With V trimmed by 6 bases and J by 6 bases, 5 bases remained unmatched. In germline, CDR1 is SNHLY, CDR2 FYNNEI. CDR3 nucleotides: TGTGCCAGCAGGTCTAGCGGGAGGCCCGATACGCAGTATTTT. This codes for CASRSSGRPDTQYF.

The gene calls are TRBV12-5 and TRBJ1-4, with 7 bases that match TRBD1. Germline-derived CDR1 and CDR2 are LGHNT and FRNRAP. The V segment lost 1 base and the J segment 8 bases; nucleotides outside the gene matches: 4. This CDR3 is built from 14 residues. Here the CDR3 reads CASGLGQGGEKLFF. CDR3 bases: TGTGCTAGTGGTTTGGGACAGGGTGGCGAAAAACTGTTTTTT.

This clone has just a few counts. The genes are TRBV6-5 and TRBJ2-5; 7 bases map to TRBD1. This CDR3 has 15 residues. V lost 6 bases, J lost 5 bases, and 12 bases stayed unmatched. The germline CDR1 and CDR2 sequences are MNHEY and SVGAGI. This CDR3 reads CASRKRQGHVETQYF. In nucleotides, the CDR3 is TGTGCCAGCAGGAAACGACAGGGTCATGTGGAGACCCAGTACTTC.

The chain links TRBV18 to TRBJ1-3; D is unresolved. The CDR3 has 14 residues. V gave up 3 bases and J gave up 2 bases, with 8 bases separating them. The germline CDR1 and CDR2 sequences are KGHSH and LQKENI. CDR3 coding DNA: TGTGCCAGCTCACCGCCGAGGACTGGAAACACCATATATTTT. Its protein is CASSPPRTGNTIYF.

This clone turned up a few times. The chain is built from TRBV6-6 and TRBJ1-2, with D perhaps TRBD1 (6 bases). CDR3 length equals 15 residues. V dropped 7 bases and J dropped 4 bases, with 19 bases sitting between them. Germline values: CDR1 MNHNY, CDR2 SVGAGI (reference sequence). The CDR3 nucleotides read TGTGCCAGCATCCAATCCTGGGGGCGGGCCTATGGCTACACCTTC. It yields the protein CASIQSWGRAYGYTF.

The sample holds a few counts of this clone. In DNA, the CDR3 is TGTGCCAGCAGCTCCCTCCCGGGGAGGGGTACCTACGAGCAGTACTTC. This codes for CASSSLPGRGTYEQYF. J is TRBJ2-7 and V is TRBV11-2; the match to TRBD2 covers 7 bases. There are 16 residues in the CDR3. J was trimmed by 2 bases and V by 4 bases; bases with no gene match: 11. Per the germline V gene, CDR1 is SGHAT and CDR2 is FQNNGV.

This chain connects TRBV5-1 to TRBJ2-3; possible D gene TRBD2, 6 bases. Between the trimmed V and J ends, which lost 5 bases and 0 bases, there was a span of 13 bases. CDR1 and CDR2 from the germline V gene are SGHRS and YFSETQ. The CDR3 length is 15 residues. This CDR3 is CASREGSSSTDTQYF. The CDR3, as DNA: TGCGCCAGCAGGGAGGGTTCTTCTAGCACAGATACGCAGTATTTT.

This clone was seen only a few times. This chain links TRBV12-5 with TRBJ2-5; D is undetermined. V was clipped by 6 bases and J by 2 bases, with 13 bases between them. The germline CDR1 and CDR2 sequences are LGHNT and FRNRAP. The CDR3 totals 14 residues. The CDR3 DNA sequence: TGTGCTAGTGGATCCCCCGAACAGCAAGAGACCCAGTACTTC. Encoded protein: CASGSPEQQETQYF.

The chain uses TRBV5-4 and TRBJ1-1, with D maybe TRBD1 (6 bases). This CDR3 contains 16 residues. V shed 0 bases and J shed 0 bases, with 12 bases lying between them. CDR1 and CDR2 (germline): SGHNT, YYREEE (reference sequence). The CDR3 region is CASSLDPGDLNTEAFF. CDR3 sequence (DNA): TGTGCCAGCAGCTTGGATCCAGGGGATTTGAACACTGAAGCTTTCTTT. The whole variable domain, filled in from reference TRBV5-4 and TRBJ1-1, reads ETGVTQSPTHLIKTRGQQVTLRCSSQSGHNTVSWYQQALGQGPQFIFQYYREEENGRGNFPPRFSGLQFPNYSSELNVNALELDDSALYLCASSLDPGDLNTEAFFGQGTRLTVV.